These 30 T cell receptor beta chains were all obtained from the same sample, sequenced in a study of T cells in Graves' hyperthyroidism and ophthalmopathy. Amplification of TCR beta CDR3 regions used RNA as the template. The HTBI primer set was used in a first-round RT-PCR of the TCR CDR3. TCRdb reanalysed the multiplex PCR reads using MiXCR and keeps one entry per CDR3 protein. Among under 400,000 distinct CDR3 sequences listed, roughly 18% were seen once. Sequencing used blood. These receptors were taken from a woman aged 35 to 49 with Graves' ophthalmopathy.

Worth noting for this clonotype: A much larger clone differs from this one at a single base, so this may be a read error. The CDR3 bases are TGTGCCAGCAGACCTACTAGCGGGATTCGCCACGAGCAGTACTTC. It yields the protein CASRPTSGIRHEQYF. This chain joins TRBV11-2 and TRBJ2-7, with 10 bases that match TRBD2. The CDR3 totals 15 residues. From germline, CDR1 is SGHAT and CDR2 FQNNGV. Trimming at V came to 6 bases and at J to 5 bases, leaving 10 bases not matched to a gene. Drawing the rest from reference TRBV11-2 and TRBJ2-7, the complete variable domain is EAGVAQSPRYKIIEKRQSVAFWCNPISGHATLYWYQQILGQGPKLLIQFQNNGVVDDSQLPKDRFSAERLKGVDSTLKIQPAKLEDSAVYLCASRPTSGIRHEQYFGPGTRLTVT.

This clonotype was seen more than once but under ten times. This sequence joins TRBV4-1 and TRBJ1-5; D not certain. Trimming shortened V by 3 bases and J by 2 bases, and 8 bases separated the two germline ends. Germline V gene sequence: CDR1 MGHRA, CDR2 YSYEKL. The CDR3 runs 14 residues. CDR3 bases: TGCGCCAGCAGCCACCCAGGACGCAATCAGCCCCAGCATTTT. It codes for CASSHPGRNQPQHF.

This clonotype was observed many times. The chain combines TRBV5-1 with TRBJ2-4, with 7 bases fitting TRBD1. Germline CDR1 SGHRS, CDR2 YFSETQ. V dropped 0 bases and J dropped 7; count of bases not matched to a gene: 7. CDR3 length: 15 residues. The CDR3 region is CASSLDVRQGNIQYF. The CDR3 DNA reads TGCGCCAGCAGCTTGGACGTGAGACAGGGTAACATTCAGTACTTC.

This chain uses TRBV7-2 with TRBJ2-7, with no clear D. V was clipped by 6 bases and J by 6 bases, with 15 bases between them. Germline values: CDR1 SGHTA, CDR2 FQGNSA. This CDR3 has 13 amino acids. Here the CDR3 reads CASREDGRAEQYF. The CDR3 DNA sequence: TGTGCCAGCAGAGAGGACGGTAGGGCCGAGCAGTACTTC.

At least ten counts were recorded for this clonotype. The J gene is TRBJ1-1, the V gene TRBV28; D gene unclear. Between the trimmed V and J ends, which lost 3 bases and 0 bases, there was a span of 17 bases. This CDR3 has 17 residues. Germline V CDR1 and CDR2: MDHEN, SYDVKM. The CDR3 here is CASSFLAVVKVNTEAFF. The CDR3 region has the DNA TGTGCCAGCAGTTTTCTCGCGGTGGTCAAGGTGAACACTGAAGCTTTCTTT. The full variable domain, its missing parts supplied by reference TRBV28 and TRBJ1-1, is DVKVTQSSRYLVKRTGEKVFLECVQDMDHENMFWYRQDPGLGLRLIYFSYDVKMKEKGDIPEGYSVSREKKERFSLILESASTNQTSMYLCASSFLAVVKVNTEAFFGQGTRLTVV.

This clonotype was counted between two and nine times. The chain carries TRBV18 and TRBJ2-4; 12 bases align to TRBD2. V shed 3 bases and J 15 bases; nucleotides not matched to a gene: 6. Germline values: CDR1 KGHSH, CDR2 LQKENI. There are 13 residues in the CDR3. The CDR3: CASSPGLAGSRYF. CDR3 nucleotides: TGTGCCAGCTCACCCGGACTAGCGGGATCTCGGTACTTC.

This clonotype was seen only a few times. V usage is TRBV7-2 and J usage is TRBJ2-1; TRBD2 matches 11 bases. CDR1 and CDR2 (germline): SGHTA, FQGNSA. J lost 9 bases, V lost 5 bases, and 9 bases had no gene match. CDR3 length: 15 residues. CDR3 in DNA: TGTGCCAGCAGCCCCACTAGCGGGAGAGGGGGTGAGCAGTTCTTC. This encodes CASSPTSGRGGEQFF.

In this sample, this clonotype turned up many times. V usage is TRBV12-3 or TRBV12-4 and J usage is TRBJ2-7; D is ambiguous. V was shortened by 6 bases and J by 4 bases, with 13 bases between the two germline ends. This CDR3 spans 13 amino acids. The CDR3 here is CASRARRQYEQYF. CDR3 nucleotide sequence: TGTGCCAGCAGGGCCCGGCGGCAGTACGAGCAGTACTTC.

This clonotype came up many times. This sequence joins TRBV10-2 and TRBJ2-2; 10 nucleotides line up with TRBD2. Trimming took 3 bases from V and 2 from J; bases not matched to a gene: 9. Germline assignment: CDR1 WSHSY and CDR2 SAAADI. CDR3 length: 18 amino acids. The CDR3 sequence: CASSDYPSGRPNTGELFF. The CDR3 nucleotides are TGCGCCAGCAGTGATTATCCTAGCGGGAGACCCAACACCGGGGAGCTGTTTTTT.

In this sample, this clonotype turned up many times. The chain links TRBV19 to TRBJ1-1, with a possible D match to TRBD1 (5 bases). The CDR3 has 11 amino acids. Deletions cut 8 bases from V and 8 bases from J, with 12 bases between. From germline, CDR1 is LNHDA and CDR2 SQIVND (reference sequence). This CDR3 is CASGGTAEAFF. The CDR3 nucleotides are TGTGCCAGTGGTGGGACGGCCGAAGCTTTCTTT.

This clonotype appeared many times. This chain joins TRBV9 and TRBJ1-1, with a weak D call TRBD1 (5 bases). The ends were cut back, 4 bases at V and 1 base at J, with 11 bases in the middle. Germline loops: CDR1 SGDLS, CDR2 YYNGEE. The CDR3 runs 14 residues. DNA for the CDR3: TGTGCCAGCAGCCCTGTGGGGGGGAACACTGAAGCTTTCTTT. This sequence encodes CASSPVGGNTEAFF.

This clonotype was counted ten times or more. The CDR3 DNA follows: TGCGCCAGCAGCCAAGAAATCACGGACTATGGCTACACCTTC. Its translation: CASSQEITDYGYTF. The chain combines TRBV4-1 with TRBJ1-2, with D unresolved. V was trimmed by 0 bases and J by 3 bases, leaving 8 bases between them. Germline V gene sequence: CDR1 MGHRA, CDR2 YSYEKL. The CDR3 is 14 amino acids.

The chain employs TRBV6-2 or TRBV6-3 and TRBJ2-2; 9 bases align to TRBD1. The CDR3 runs 18 residues. J lost 1 base, V lost 1 base, and 7 bases had no gene match. Germline lookup yields CDR1 MNHEY and CDR2 SVGEGT. Written as DNA, the CDR3 is TGTGCCAGCAGTTACTGGACAGGGGTAACCCTGAACACCGGGGAGCTGTTTTTT. Residues: CASSYWTGVTLNTGELFF.

This rearrangement joins TRBV5-6 to TRBJ1-6, with a possible D match to TRBD1 (5 bases). This CDR3 comprises 18 residues. Germline CDR1 reads SGHDT; CDR2 reads YYEEEE. V dropped 3 bases and J dropped 10 bases, with 26 bases sitting between them. CDR3 nucleotide sequence: TGTGCCAGCAGCTGGAGTCGTTTTTTGTGGGGGGTCGACTCACCCCTCCACTTT. It is translated as CASSWSRFLWGVDSPLHF.

This clonotype was counted at least ten times. J is TRBJ2-1 and V is TRBV24-1; 11 positions match TRBD2. Germline trimming cut 0 bases from V and 0 bases from J; bases unmatched to any gene: 9. Germline V gene data show CDR1 as KGHDR and CDR2 as SFDVKD. This CDR3 has 20 amino acids. The CDR3 loop reads CATSDLGTSGPSSSYNEQFF. CDR3 sequence (DNA): TGTGCCACCAGTGATTTGGGGACTAGCGGTCCAAGTAGCTCCTACAATGAGCAGTTCTTC.

This clonotype was counted ten times or more. The rearrangement joins TRBV28 to TRBJ1-5; the D is unclear. Trimming shortened V by 6 bases and J by 0 bases, and 18 bases separated the two germline ends. The CDR3 is made up of 17 amino acids. Germline loops: CDR1 MDHEN, CDR2 SYDVKM. The CDR3 DNA is TGTGCCAGCAGCCCGGGCGTTGGTCCTCATAGCAATCAGCCCCAGCATTTT. Its protein product is CASSPGVGPHSNQPQHF.

The rearrangement joins TRBV20-1 to TRBJ1-1; no clear D. Germline values: CDR1 DFQATT, CDR2 SNEGSKA (reference sequence). The CDR3 is made up of 13 amino acids. Trimming took 0 bases from V and 1 from J, leaving 6 bases between them. CDR3 sequence: CSARDLGNTEAFF. The CDR3 nucleotides read TGCAGTGCTAGAGATCTCGGGAACACTGAAGCTTTCTTT.

This rearrangement joins TRBV19 to TRBJ2-2; possibly TRBD1 for D (6 bases). From germline, CDR1 is LNHDA and CDR2 SQIVND (reference sequence). This CDR3 is built from 13 residues. V was pared by 7 bases and J by 4 bases, with 10 bases between. CDR3 nucleotides: TGTGCCAGTATGGGACAAAGCACCGGGGAGCTGTTTTTT. It encodes CASMGQSTGELFF.

This clonotype was observed at least ten times. The chain carries TRBV6-2 or TRBV6-3 and TRBJ2-7; D may be TRBD2 (5 bases). CDR1 MNHEY and CDR2 SVGEGT come from the germline V gene. The CDR3 is 16 amino acids. Trimming removed 4 bases from V and 1 base from J, with 17 bases in between. CDR3 in amino acids: CASSWVGTRTSYEQYF. The CDR3 nucleotides are TGTGCCAGCAGTTGGGTCGGCACTAGAACTTCCTACGAGCAGTACTTC.

The gene calls are TRBV6-2 or TRBV6-3 and TRBJ1-5; D gene ambiguous. Between the trimmed V and J ends, which lost 6 bases and 9 bases, there was a span of 12 bases. The CDR3 loop spans 12 amino acids. Germline V gene lookup returns CDR1 MNHEY and CDR2 SVGEGT. DNA for the CDR3: TGTGCCAGCAGGGAGCCTGGCGTGCCCCAGCATTTT. Translation gives CASREPGVPQHF.

Ten or more counts support this clonotype. The V gene is TRBV27, the J gene TRBJ1-6, with 10 bases lining up with TRBD1. The germline V gene has CDR1 MNHEY and CDR2 SMNVEV (reference sequence). V lost 5 bases and J lost 10; bases outside the gene matches: 5. This CDR3 is 14 amino acids long. CDR3 nucleotides: TGTGCCAGCAGTCGACAGGGGGCAGGGTCACCCCTCCACTTT. Residues: CASSRQGAGSPLHF.

This clonotype was seen at least ten times. The chain links TRBV7-2 to TRBJ1-3; D is unclear. This CDR3 is 13 amino acids long. From germline, CDR1 is SGHTA and CDR2 FQGNSA. The V end lost 6 bases, the J end lost 0 bases, and 6 bases lay between the germline ends. The CDR3 nucleotides read TGTGCCAGCAGTCAGCCCTCTGGAAACACCATATATTTT. This translates into CASSQPSGNTIYF. The full variable domain, in which reference TRBV7-2 and TRBJ1-3 provide the parts outside the CDR3, is GAGVSQSPSNKVTEKGKDVELRCDPISGHTALYWYRQSLGQGLEFLIYFQGNSAPDKSGLPSDRFSAERTGGSVSTLTIQRTQQEDSAVYLCASSQPSGNTIYFGEGSWLTVV.

This clonotype has just one count. The conserved phenylalanine or tryptophan normally closing the CDR3 is absent here, so this likely arose from a read error. V gene TRBV9 combines with J gene TRBJ2-7; 7 bases align to TRBD2. Germline-derived CDR1 and CDR2 are SGDLS and YYNGEE. This CDR3 is built from 14 residues. V lost 3 bases and J lost 4; bases outside the gene matches: 7. The CDR3 DNA follows: TGTGCCAGCAGCGCTACTAGCGTCGCTTACGAGCAGTACCTC. It is translated as CASSATSVAYEQYL.

This clonotype occurred many times. The V gene is TRBV20-1, the J gene TRBJ1-1; D is unresolved. Trimming cost V 7 bases and J 1 base, with 10 bases left between them. The CDR3 covers 12 residues. Germline loops: CDR1 DFQATT, CDR2 SNEGSKA (reference sequence). CDR3 amino acids: CSECAPNTEAFF. The CDR3 DNA reads as TGCAGTGAGTGTGCCCCGAACACTGAAGCTTTCTTT.

Ten or more counts support this clonotype. Here the CDR3 reads CSVNVNTEAFF. DNA for the CDR3: TGCAGCGTAAATGTGAACACTGAAGCTTTCTTT. The rearrangement uses TRBV29-1 and TRBJ1-1; no reliable D call. The germline CDR1 and CDR2 sequences are SQVTM and ANQGSEA. This CDR3 region has 11 residues. Trimming removed 6 bases from V and 0 bases from J, with 5 bases in between.

This clonotype was counted at least ten times. The chain employs TRBV7-2 and TRBJ2-5; 14 nucleotides line up with TRBD2. Germline lookup yields CDR1 SGHTA and CDR2 FQGNSA. The V segment lost 1 base and the J segment 7 bases; nucleotides outside the gene matches: 8. CDR3 length: 17 residues. The CDR3 region is CASSLVRLAGGPGTQYF. CDR3 in DNA: TGTGCCAGCAGCTTAGTCCGACTAGCGGGAGGGCCAGGGACCCAGTACTTC.

This chain uses TRBV20-1 with TRBJ2-7; TRBD2 agrees at 9 bases. CDR1 is DFQATT and CDR2 is SNEGSKA in the germline V gene (reference sequence). J lost 4 bases, V lost 0 bases, and 10 bases had no gene match. The CDR3 has 16 residues. The CDR3 bases are TGCAGTGCTAGAGATAGCTCGGGACTAGCTACGTACGAGCAGTACTTC. Protein sequence: CSARDSSGLATYEQYF.

Ten or more counts support this clonotype. The genes are TRBV2 and TRBJ2-2, with D unresolved. V was cut by 3 bases and J by 7 bases, with 12 bases left in between. CDR3 length: 14 amino acids. From germline, CDR1 is SNHLY and CDR2 FYNNEI. The CDR3 coding sequence is TGTGCCAGCAGTGAGCAGCGTTCCCACGGGGAGCTGTTTTTT. Amino acids: CASSEQRSHGELFF.

This clonotype was detected ten times or more. The V call is TRBV20-1, the J call TRBJ2-5, with no clear D. The CDR3 is made up of 10 amino acids. Germline V gene sequence: CDR1 DFQATT, CDR2 SNEGSKA (reference sequence). The V gene lost 4 bases and the J gene lost 2 bases, with 2 bases spanning the gap. For the CDR3, the DNA is TGCAGTGCTATACAAGAGACCCAGTACTTC. Protein product: CSAIQETQYF.

This clonotype was picked up many times. The J gene is TRBJ2-7, the V gene TRBV27; tentative D call: TRBD1 (6 bases). This CDR3 contains 15 residues. The germline V gene encodes CDR1 MNHEY and CDR2 SMNVEV (reference sequence). V was pared by 4 bases and J by 3 bases, with 16 bases between. This CDR3 reads CASSSHRVGGYEQYF. CDR3 DNA sequence: TGTGCCAGCAGTTCCCACAGGGTGGGTGGCTACGAGCAGTACTTC.